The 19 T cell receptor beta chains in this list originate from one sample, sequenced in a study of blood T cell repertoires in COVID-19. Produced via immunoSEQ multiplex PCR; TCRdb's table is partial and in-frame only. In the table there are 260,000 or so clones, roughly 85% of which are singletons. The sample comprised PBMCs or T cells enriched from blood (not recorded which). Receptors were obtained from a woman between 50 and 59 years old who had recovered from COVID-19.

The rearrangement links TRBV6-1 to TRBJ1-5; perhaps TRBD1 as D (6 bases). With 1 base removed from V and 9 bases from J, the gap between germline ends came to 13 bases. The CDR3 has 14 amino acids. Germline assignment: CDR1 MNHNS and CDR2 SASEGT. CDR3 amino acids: CASSEVRGSGPQHF. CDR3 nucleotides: TGTGCCAGCAGTGAAGTTAGGGGGTCGGGGCCCCAGCATTTT.

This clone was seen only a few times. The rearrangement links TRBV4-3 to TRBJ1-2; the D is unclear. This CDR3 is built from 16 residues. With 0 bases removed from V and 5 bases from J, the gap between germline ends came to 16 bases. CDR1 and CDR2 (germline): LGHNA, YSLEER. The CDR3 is CASSQESGSGGYGYTF. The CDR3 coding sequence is TGCGCCAGCAGCCAAGAAAGCGGCTCCGGAGGGTATGGCTACACCTTC.

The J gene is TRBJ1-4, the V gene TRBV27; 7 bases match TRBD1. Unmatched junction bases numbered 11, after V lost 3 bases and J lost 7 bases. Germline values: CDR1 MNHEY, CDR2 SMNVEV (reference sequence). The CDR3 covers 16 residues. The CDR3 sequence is CASSFTRGAKGEKLFF. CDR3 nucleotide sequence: TGTGCCAGCAGTTTTACCAGGGGGGCGAAAGGTGAAAAACTGTTTTTT.

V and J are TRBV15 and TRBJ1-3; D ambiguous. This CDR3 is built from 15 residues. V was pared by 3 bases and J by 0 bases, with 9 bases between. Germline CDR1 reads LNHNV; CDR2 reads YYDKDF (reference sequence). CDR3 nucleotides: TGTGCCACCAGCAGCAACACACGCTCTGGAAACACCATATATTTT. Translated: CATSSNTRSGNTIYF.

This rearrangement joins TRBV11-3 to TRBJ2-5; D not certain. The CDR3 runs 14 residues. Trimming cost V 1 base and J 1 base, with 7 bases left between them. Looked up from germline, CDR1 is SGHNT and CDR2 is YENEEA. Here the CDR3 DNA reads TGTGCCAGCAGCTTAGGTCCGGGCCAAGAGACCCAGTACTTC. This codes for CASSLGPGQETQYF.

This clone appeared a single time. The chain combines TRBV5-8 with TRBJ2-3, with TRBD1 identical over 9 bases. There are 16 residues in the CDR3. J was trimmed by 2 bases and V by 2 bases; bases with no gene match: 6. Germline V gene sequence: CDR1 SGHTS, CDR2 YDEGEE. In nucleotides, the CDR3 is TGTGCCAGCAGCTTTGGGACAGGGATGTCCACAGATACGCAGTATTTT. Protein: CASSFGTGMSTDTQYF. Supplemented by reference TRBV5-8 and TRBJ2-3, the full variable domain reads EAGVTQSPTHLIKTRGQQATLRCSPISGHTSVYWYQQALGLGLQFLLWYDEGEERNRGNFPPRFSGRQFPNYSSELNVNALELEDSALYLCASSFGTGMSTDTQYFGPGTRLTVL.

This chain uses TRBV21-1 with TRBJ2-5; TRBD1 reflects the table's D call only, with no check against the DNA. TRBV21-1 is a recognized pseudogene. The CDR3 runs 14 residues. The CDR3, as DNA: TGTGCCAGCAGCACAAACAGGGCGGCGGAGACCCAGTACTTC. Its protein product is CASSTNRAAETQYF.

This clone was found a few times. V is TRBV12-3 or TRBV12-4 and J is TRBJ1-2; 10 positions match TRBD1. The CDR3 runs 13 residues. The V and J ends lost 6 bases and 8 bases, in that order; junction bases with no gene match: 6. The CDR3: CASSDRGPEGYTF. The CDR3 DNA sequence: TGTGCCAGCAGCGACAGGGGGCCAGAAGGCTACACCTTC.

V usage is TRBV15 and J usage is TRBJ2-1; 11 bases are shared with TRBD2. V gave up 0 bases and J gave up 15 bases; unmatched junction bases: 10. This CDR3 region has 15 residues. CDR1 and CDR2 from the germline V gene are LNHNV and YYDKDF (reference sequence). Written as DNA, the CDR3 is TGTGCCACCAGCAGAGATGGTAGCGGGAGGGCCTCTCCGTTCTTC. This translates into CATSRDGSGRASPFF.

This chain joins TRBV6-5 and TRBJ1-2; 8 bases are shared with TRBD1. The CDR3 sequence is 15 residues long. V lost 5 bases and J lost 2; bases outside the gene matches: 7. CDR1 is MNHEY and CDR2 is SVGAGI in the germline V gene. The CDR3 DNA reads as TGTGCCAGCAGTCGGACAGGGTTTGTAAACTATGGCTACACCTTC. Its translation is CASSRTGFVNYGYTF.

The CDR3 loop reads CASSSEGQGVGETQYF. Here the CDR3 DNA reads TGTGCCAGCAGCTCCGAAGGACAGGGAGTCGGAGAGACCCAGTACTTC. V and J are TRBV7-3 and TRBJ2-5; 8 bases agree with TRBD1. The ends lost 4 bases at V and 4 bases at J; junction bases unmatched: 11. This CDR3 comprises 16 residues. In germline, CDR1 is SGHTA, CDR2 FQGTGA.

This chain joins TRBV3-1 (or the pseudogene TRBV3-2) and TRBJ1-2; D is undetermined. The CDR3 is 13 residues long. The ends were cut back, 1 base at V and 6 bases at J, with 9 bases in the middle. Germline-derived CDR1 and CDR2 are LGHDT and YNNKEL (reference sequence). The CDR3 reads CASSQAGGNGYTF. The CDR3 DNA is TGTGCCAGCAGCCAAGCCGGAGGTAATGGCTACACCTTC.

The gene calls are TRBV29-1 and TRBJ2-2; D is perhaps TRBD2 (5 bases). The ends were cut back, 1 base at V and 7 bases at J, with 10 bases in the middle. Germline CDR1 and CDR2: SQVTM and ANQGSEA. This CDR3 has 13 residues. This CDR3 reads CSVEGEGYGELFF. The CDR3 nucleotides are TGCAGCGTTGAAGGCGAGGGCTACGGGGAGCTGTTTTTT.

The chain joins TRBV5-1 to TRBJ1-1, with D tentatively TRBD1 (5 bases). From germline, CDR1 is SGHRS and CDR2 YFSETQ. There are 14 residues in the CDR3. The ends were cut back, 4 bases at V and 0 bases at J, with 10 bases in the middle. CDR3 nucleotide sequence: TGCGCCAGCAGCCCTGGGACTTTGAACACTGAAGCTTTCTTT. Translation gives CASSPGTLNTEAFF.

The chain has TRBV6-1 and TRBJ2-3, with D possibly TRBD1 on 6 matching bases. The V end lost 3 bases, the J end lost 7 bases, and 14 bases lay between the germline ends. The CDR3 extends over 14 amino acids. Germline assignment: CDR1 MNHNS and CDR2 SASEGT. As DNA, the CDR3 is TGTGCCAGCAGTGATCTAGGGGGTCGGAATACGCAGTATTTT. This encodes CASSDLGGRNTQYF.

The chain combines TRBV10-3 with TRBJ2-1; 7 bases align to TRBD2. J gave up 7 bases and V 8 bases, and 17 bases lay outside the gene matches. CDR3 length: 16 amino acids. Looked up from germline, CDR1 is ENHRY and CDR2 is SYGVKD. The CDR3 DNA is TGTGCCATCGCTAATTACAAAGGGACTAATGTAAATGAGCAGTTCTTC. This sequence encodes CAIANYKGTNVNEQFF.

CDR3 region: CASSPRSGGSYEQYF. The CDR3 DNA sequence: TGTGCCAGCAGCCCGCGGAGCGGTGGCTCCTACGAGCAGTACTTC. The chain has TRBV6-2 or TRBV6-3 and TRBJ2-7; tentatively, D is TRBD2 (5 bases). Trimming took off 6 bases at V and 0 bases at J, with 15 bases between the two ends. Per the germline V gene, CDR1 is MNHEY and CDR2 is SVGEGT. The CDR3 extends over 15 amino acids.

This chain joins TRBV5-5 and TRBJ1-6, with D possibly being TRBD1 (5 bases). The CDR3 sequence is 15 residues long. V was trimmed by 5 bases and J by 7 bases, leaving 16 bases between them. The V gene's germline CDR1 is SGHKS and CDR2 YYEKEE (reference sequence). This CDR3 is CASSEARVENSPLHF. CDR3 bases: TGTGCCAGCAGTGAGGCCAGGGTTGAAAATTCACCCCTCCACTTT.

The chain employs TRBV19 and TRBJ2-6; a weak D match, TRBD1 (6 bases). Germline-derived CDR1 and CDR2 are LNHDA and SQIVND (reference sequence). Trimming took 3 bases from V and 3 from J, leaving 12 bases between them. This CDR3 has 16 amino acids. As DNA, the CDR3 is TGTGCCAGTAGTATCTCAGGGGACGGTGGGGCCAACGTCCTGACTTTC. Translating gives CASSISGDGGANVLTF.